A selection of T cell receptor beta chains follows, all from one sample in a study of identical twins. TCRdb fed the 5' RACE reads into MiXCR, producing one record per CDR3 protein. The sample has approximately 700,000 distinct CDR3 sequences, roughly 6% seen once. Material: naive T cells sorted from blood. All receptors come from a man between 18 and 35 years old in good health. CDR3s include the opening cysteine and the closing phenylalanine or tryptophan. Fields, in order: clone size, D gene, J gene, V gene, CDR3 protein, CDR3 DNA. The D gene is left open where the match is weak. The size of a clone is reported for some rows only, either as once, few or many, or as a class for expanded clones.

>many|NA|TRBJ1-4|TRBV29-1
CSVVSAFNEKLFF
TGCAGCGTTGTTTCGGCCTTTAATGAAAAACTGTTTTTT
>few|NA|TRBJ2-2|TRBV24-1
CATSDPRWTGELFF
TGTGCCACCAGTGACCCTCGGTGGACCGGGGAGCTGTTTTTT
>NA|TRBD1|TRBJ2-6|TRBV29-1
CSAGQGGAGANVLTF
TGCAGCGCTGGACAGGGGGGGGCTGGGGCCAACGTCCTGACTTTC
>many|NA|TRBJ2-1|TRBV4-1
CASSQVGRDEQFF
TGCGCCAGCAGCCAAGTAGGACGGGATGAGCAGTTCTTC
>few|NA|TRBJ2-5|TRBV25-1
CASSESASLGTQYF
TGTGCCAGCAGTGAATCCGCCTCACTGGGGACCCAGTACTTC
>NA|NA|TRBJ2-3|TRBV27
CASSLLFGMSTDTQYF
TGTGCCAGCAGTTTATTGTTTGGGATGAGCACAGATACGCAGTATTTT
>many|TRBD2|TRBJ2-1|TRBV11-2
CASSLERRLAGGYEQFF
TGTGCCAGCAGCTTAGAACGAAGACTAGCGGGAGGCTATGAGCAGTTCTTC
>NA|TRBD2|TRBJ2-3|TRBV3-1
CASSQEPLAGGDTQYF
TGTGCCAGCAGCCAAGAACCCCTAGCGGGAGGAGATACGCAGTATTTT
>few|TRBD1|TRBJ1-1|TRBV24-1
CATSDSGQGSTEAFF
TGTGCCACCAGTGATTCGGGACAGGGGTCCACTGAAGCTTTCTTT
>few|NA|TRBJ2-2|TRBV28
CASRTWTGELFF
TGTGCCAGCCGGACCTGGACCGGGGAGCTGTTTTTT
>NA|TRBD1|TRBJ2-3|TRBV12-3/TRBV12-4
CASLRDRRFTDTQYF
TGTGCCAGTCTCCGGGACAGACGATTCACAGATACGCAGTATTTT
>few|NA|TRBJ1-6|TRBV28
CASYGGLYNSPLHF
TGTGCCAGCTACGGGGGCCTCTATAATTCACCCCTCCACTTT
>few|NA|TRBJ2-5|TRBV2
CASRGGTQETQYF
TGTGCCAGCAGAGGCGGGACCCAAGAGACCCAGTACTTC
>few|NA|TRBJ2-2|TRBV7-2
CASSSPGTANTGELFF
TGTGCCAGCAGCTCCCCCGGGACCGCGAACACCGGGGAGCTGTTTTTT
>many|TRBD2|TRBJ2-1|TRBV7-8
CASSKLAQEQFF
TGTGCCAGCAGCAAACTAGCGCAGGAGCAGTTCTTC
>few|NA|TRBJ2-5|TRBV7-2
CASSPPSLGGVQETQYF
TGTGCCAGCAGCCCCCCATCATTAGGGGGGGTTCAAGAGACCCAGTACTTC
>few|NA|TRBJ1-3|TRBV7-2
CASSLYSGNTIYF
TGTGCCAGCAGCTTATATTCTGGAAACACCATATATTTT
>NA|TRBD1|TRBJ2-7|TRBV18
CASSGGQTYEQYF
TGTGCCAGCTCAGGGGGACAGACCTACGAGCAGTACTTC
>few|NA|TRBJ1-4|TRBV6-5
CASSYGRGPNEKLFF
TGTGCCAGCAGTTACGGACGGGGGCCGAATGAAAAACTGTTTTTT
>many|NA|TRBJ1-2|TRBV24-1
CATSGSRGPNYGYTF
TGTGCCACCAGCGGCAGCCGGGGACCCAACTATGGCTACACCTTC
>few|TRBD2|TRBJ2-3|TRBV7-6
CASSFRRIAGADTQYF
TGTGCCAGCAGCTTTAGGCGCATAGCGGGAGCAGATACGCAGTATTTT
>few|NA|TRBJ2-5|TRBV6-1
CASSERAASQETQYF
TGTGCCAGCAGTGAAAGGGCGGCTAGCCAAGAGACCCAGTACTTC
>many|TRBD1|TRBJ2-7|TRBV7-8
CASSLAGTGGSYEQYF
TGTGCCAGCAGCTTAGCCGGGACAGGGGGGAGCTACGAGCAGTACTTC
>many|NA|TRBJ2-3|TRBV9
CASSVEEGSDTQYF
TGTGCCAGCAGCGTAGAGGAGGGGTCAGATACGCAGTATTTT
>few|TRBD2|TRBJ2-5|TRBV12-3/TRBV12-4
CASSLTGLAQYF
TGTGCCAGCAGTTTAACGGGACTAGCCCAGTACTTC
>many|NA|TRBJ2-1|TRBV29-1
CSVEDRDRPFNEQFF
TGCAGCGTTGAAGATCGAGACAGACCTTTCAATGAGCAGTTCTTC
>few|NA|TRBJ2-1|TRBV7-9
CASSPPLHEQFF
TGTGCCAGCAGCCCCCCTTTGCATGAGCAGTTCTTC
>once|NA|TRBJ2-7|TRBV3-1
CASSHFQGPDEQYF
TGTGCCAGCAGCCATTTCCAGGGGCCCGACGAGCAGTACTTC
>few|TRBD2|TRBJ2-3|TRBV5-1
CASSLGLARITDTQYF
TGCGCCAGCAGCTTGGGACTAGCGAGAATCACAGATACGCAGTATTTT
>many|NA|TRBJ2-7|TRBV6-2/TRBV6-3
CASSQTRGPGSYEQYF
TGTGCCAGCAGCCAAACCCGGGGACCGGGATCCTACGAGCAGTACTTC
>many|NA|TRBJ2-5|TRBV20-1
CSATLFGVQETQYF
TGCAGTGCTACACTGTTTGGAGTACAAGAGACCCAGTACTTC
>NA|NA|TRBJ2-6|TRBV18
CASSPFADPRMSGANVLTF
TGTGCCAGCTCACCCTTTGCCGACCCACGGATGTCTGGGGCCAACGTCCTGACTTTC
>NA|NA|TRBJ1-1|TRBV5-1
CASSLAARKNTEAFF
TGCGCCAGCAGCTTGGCCGCCAGAAAGAACACTGAAGCTTTCTTT
>few|TRBD2|TRBJ2-7|TRBV29-1
CSGMTGAGEYEQYF
TGCAGCGGCATGACAGGAGCGGGAGAGTACGAGCAGTACTTC
>NA|NA|TRBJ1-1|TRBV11-1
CASSLTPGSWMMNTEAFF
TGTGCCAGCAGCCTAACCCCGGGGTCTTGGATGATGAACACTGAAGCTTTCTTT
>NA|NA|TRBJ2-7|TRBV3-1
CASSRKGPSYEQYF
TGTGCCAGCAGCCGGAAGGGGCCCTCCTACGAGCAGTACTTC
>few|TRBD2|TRBJ2-7|TRBV7-9
CASSSNGAGAYEQYF
TGTGCCAGCAGCTCCAACGGAGCGGGAGCATACGAGCAGTACTTC
>NA|NA|TRBJ2-3|TRBV10-3
CAISEGVHSSTDTQYF
TGTGCCATTTCCGAGGGGGTGCATTCTAGCACAGATACGCAGTATTTT
>many|NA|TRBJ1-5|TRBV5-1
CASSLAQPLTRNQPQHF
TGCGCCAGCAGCTTGGCCCAACCTTTAACGCGCAATCAGCCCCAGCATTTT
>many|NA|TRBJ2-3|TRBV4-1
CASSSVGSTDTQYF
TGCGCCAGCAGCTCAGTCGGCAGCACAGATACGCAGTATTTT
>NA|NA|TRBJ2-2|TRBV20-1
CSAKLSLGGGGELFF
TGCAGTGCGAAGCTCTCTTTAGGGGGAGGCGGGGAGCTGTTTTTT
>few|NA|TRBJ2-7|TRBV28
CASSLDQRTMNEQYF
TGTGCCAGCAGTTTAGACCAGCGGACAATGAACGAGCAGTACTTC
>many|TRBD1|TRBJ2-3|TRBV29-1
CSVSRGTDTQYF
TGCAGCGTTTCCAGGGGGACAGATACGCAGTATTTT
>NA|NA|TRBJ2-5|TRBV7-9
CASSPREWRGQETQYF
TGTGCCAGCAGCCCCCGAGAATGGAGGGGCCAAGAGACCCAGTACTTC
>few|NA|TRBJ2-1|TRBV20-1
CSARGQDYNEQFF
TGCAGTGCTAGAGGACAGGATTACAATGAGCAGTTCTTC
>many|TRBD2|TRBJ2-1|TRBV12-3/TRBV12-4
CASRGTSTQKEQFF
TGTGCCAGCAGGGGGACTAGCACTCAAAAGGAGCAGTTCTTC
>NA|NA|TRBJ2-3|TRBV6-5
CASSYARALGTDTQYF
TGTGCCAGCAGTTACGCCCGGGCTCTAGGCACAGATACGCAGTATTTT
>many|NA|TRBJ2-3|TRBV7-6
CAGSPPASTDTQYF
TGTGCCGGGTCCCCCCCTGCTAGCACAGATACGCAGTATTTT
>few|TRBD1|TRBJ2-3|TRBV10-3
CATHPPPGQGLVSTDTQYF
TGTGCCACCCATCCACCGCCGGGACAGGGGTTGGTGAGCACAGATACGCAGTATTTT
>many|NA|TRBJ2-3|TRBV29-1
CSVEDHGVGDTQYF
TGCAGCGTTGAAGATCATGGGGTTGGGGATACGCAGTATTTT
>many|NA|TRBJ2-1|TRBV4-2
CASSQVGGTLYNEQFF
TGTGCCAGCAGCCAAGTGGGCGGGACCCTTTACAATGAGCAGTTCTTC
>NA|NA|TRBJ1-4|TRBV25-1
CASSLYSDEKLFF
TGTGCCAGCAGTTTATATAGCGACGAAAAACTGTTTTTT
>NA|NA|TRBJ2-3|TRBV28
CASSLPSGFTDTQYF
TGTGCCAGCAGTTTACCATCAGGGTTCACAGATACGCAGTATTTT
>many|TRBD2|TRBJ2-1|TRBV5-5
CASRTSEHNEQFF
TGTGCCAGCAGGACTAGCGAACACAATGAGCAGTTCTTC
>NA|NA|TRBJ2-2|TRBV11-2
CASSLSGGRAGELFF
TGTGCCAGCAGCTTATCAGGAGGGCGAGCCGGGGAGCTGTTTTTT
>NA|NA|TRBJ2-2|TRBV11-1
CASSSETRETTLAGELFF
TGTGCCAGCAGCTCGGAGACAAGAGAGACGACTTTGGCCGGGGAGCTGTTTTTT